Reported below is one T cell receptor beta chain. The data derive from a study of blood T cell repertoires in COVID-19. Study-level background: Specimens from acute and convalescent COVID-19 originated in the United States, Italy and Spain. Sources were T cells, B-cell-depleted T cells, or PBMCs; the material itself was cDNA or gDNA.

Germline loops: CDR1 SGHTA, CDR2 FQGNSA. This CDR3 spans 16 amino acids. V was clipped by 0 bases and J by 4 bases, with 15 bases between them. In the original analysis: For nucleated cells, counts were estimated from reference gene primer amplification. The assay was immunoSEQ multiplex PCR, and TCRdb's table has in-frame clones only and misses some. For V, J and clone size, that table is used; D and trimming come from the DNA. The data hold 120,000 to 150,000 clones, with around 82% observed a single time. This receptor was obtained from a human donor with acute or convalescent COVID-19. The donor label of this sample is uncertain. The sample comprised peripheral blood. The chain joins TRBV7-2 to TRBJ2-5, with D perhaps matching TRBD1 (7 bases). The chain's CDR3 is CASSLARQGGLETQYF. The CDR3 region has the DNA TGTGCCAGCAGCTTAGCGAGGCAGGGGGGTCTAGAGACCCAGTACTTC.